Below are 14 T cell receptor beta chains sequenced from a single sample in a study of siplizumab effects on memory and regulatory T cells. TCRdb keeps only in-frame clones here, not all; method: immunoSEQ multiplex PCR. The sample includes tens of thousands of clones, about 98% seen only once; the top ten take approximately 0.99%. Material: naive CD8+ T cells sorted from blood. The receptors shown here come from a human donor in good health.

J is TRBJ2-7 and V is TRBV19; 8 bases line up with TRBD1. CDR3 length equals 15 residues. Trimming at V came to 5 bases and at J to 2 bases, leaving 8 bases not matched to a gene. Per the germline V gene, CDR1 is LNHDA and CDR2 is SQIVND (reference sequence). The DNA for the CDR3 is TGTGCCAGTAGTCCCGGACAGGGTCAGGCCTACGAGCAGTACTTC. This encodes CASSPGQGQAYEQYF.

The table lists this clone with a count of one. The chain recombines TRBV29-1 with TRBJ2-1, with a possible D match to TRBD2 (5 bases). Deletions cut 4 bases from V and 7 bases from J, with 14 bases between. The CDR3 has 13 amino acids. In germline, CDR1 is SQVTM, CDR2 ANQGSEA. In nucleotides, the CDR3 is TGCAGCGTTGTGTCGGGATTCTTGAATGAGCAGTTCTTC. This sequence encodes CSVVSGFLNEQFF.

The chain combines TRBV18 with TRBJ2-7; 12 positions match TRBD2. There are 17 residues in the CDR3. With 2 bases clipped from V and 0 bases from J, the junction kept 5 bases outside the gene matches. Germline CDR1 is KGHSH and CDR2 is LQKENI. The CDR3 spells CASSPIGLAGSSYEQYF. The CDR3, as DNA: TGTGCCAGCTCACCAATAGGACTAGCGGGAAGCTCCTACGAGCAGTACTTC.

V and J are TRBV7-3 and TRBJ1-2, with TRBD1 identical over 7 bases. Germline V gives CDR1 SGHTA, CDR2 FQGTGA. With 1 base clipped from V and 6 bases from J, the junction kept 5 bases outside the gene matches. The CDR3 totals 14 residues. In nucleotides, the CDR3 is TGTGCCAGCAGCTTAAGCCCGACAGGGAATGGCTACACCTTC. Translation gives CASSLSPTGNGYTF.

The rearrangement joins TRBV9 to TRBJ2-7; the match to TRBD2 covers 9 bases. The CDR3 contains 14 residues. Germline CDR1 reads SGDLS; CDR2 reads YYNGEE. The V segment lost 3 bases and the J segment 3 bases; nucleotides outside the gene matches: 4. As DNA, the CDR3 is TGTGCCAGCAGCGGAGCTAGCGGGGTCTACGAGCAGTACTTC. Encoded protein: CASSGASGVYEQYF.

J is TRBJ2-1 and V is TRBV5-4; 7 nucleotides align to TRBD1. Germline loops: CDR1 SGHNT, CDR2 YYREEE (reference sequence). With V trimmed by 2 bases and J by 7 bases, 3 bases remained unmatched. The CDR3 has 13 amino acids. The CDR3: CASSFRDSNEQFF. As DNA, the CDR3 is TGTGCCAGCAGCTTTCGGGACAGTAATGAGCAGTTCTTC.

V usage is TRBV7-8 and J usage is TRBJ1-5; TRBD1 might be the D (6 bases). V was cut by 5 bases and J by 2 bases, with 13 bases left in between. Germline-derived CDR1 and CDR2 are SGHVS and FQNEAQ. This CDR3 region has 15 residues. CDR3 sequence: CASSLGGHGNQPQHF. CDR3 DNA: TGTGCCAGCAGCCTGGGGGGGCATGGCAATCAGCCCCAGCATTTT.

The chain recombines TRBV14 with TRBJ1-3; the D is unclear. The CDR3 sequence is 15 residues long. V was shortened by 6 bases and J by 0 bases, with 12 bases between the two germline ends. Germline values: CDR1 SGHDN, CDR2 FVKESK. CDR3 sequence: CASSPIGPSGNTIYF. The CDR3, as DNA: TGTGCCAGCAGTCCAATTGGTCCCTCTGGAAACACCATATATTTT.

CDR3 DNA sequence: TGTGCCAGCAGGGAAAGGGGGGGGCCCCAGCATTTT. Its translation is CASRERGGPQHF. V usage is TRBV27 and J usage is TRBJ1-5; perhaps TRBD1 as D (6 bases). The CDR3 is 12 residues long. V lost 6 bases to trimming and J lost 9 bases, with 12 bases between them. The germline gives CDR1 MNHEY, CDR2 SMNVEV (reference sequence).

This sequence joins TRBV5-4 and TRBJ1-6; unclear D gene. V was pared by 4 bases and J by 17 bases, with 19 bases between. CDR3 size: 13 residues. Germline V gives CDR1 SGHNT, CDR2 YYREEE (reference sequence). In DNA, the CDR3 is TGTGCCAGCAGCAAGGCGCCCGGGCCGACTATCCACTTT. Its protein is CASSKAPGPTIHF.

The V call is TRBV27, the J call TRBJ2-1, with TRBD1 as a possible D gene (6 bases). Trimming left V 5 bases short and J 0 bases short, with 11 bases between. Germline CDR1 reads MNHEY; CDR2 reads SMNVEV (reference sequence). The CDR3 extends over 15 amino acids. The CDR3 DNA reads as TGTGCCAGCAGTCCTCAGGGGAGCTCCTACAATGAGCAGTTCTTC. This encodes CASSPQGSSYNEQFF.

The chain couples TRBV7-6 to TRBJ2-1; 9 bases align to TRBD2. The CDR3 extends over 20 amino acids. Germline V gives CDR1 SGHVS, CDR2 FNYEAQ. V trimming: 5 bases; J trimming: 0 bases; junction bases outside the gene matches: 17. The DNA of the CDR3 is TGTGCCAGCAGCCTGTACCGTGGGGGACTAGCCGAGAGCTCCTACAATGAGCAGTTCTTC. Translated: CASSLYRGGLAESSYNEQFF.

The J gene is TRBJ2-7, the V gene TRBV4-3; TRBD2 agrees at 7 bases. This CDR3 spans 15 amino acids. V dropped 1 base and J dropped 3; count of bases not matched to a gene: 6. In germline, CDR1 is LGHNA, CDR2 YSLEER. The CDR3 DNA follows: TGCGCCAGCAGCCAAGCCTCGCGGGGGTTCTACGAGCAGTACTTC. Translation: CASSQASRGFYEQYF.

V usage is TRBV4-1 and J usage is TRBJ2-3; D unclear. The germline CDR1 and CDR2 sequences are MGHRA and YSYEKL. The V and J ends lost 2 bases and 5 bases respectively, with 5 bases between them. The CDR3 spans 12 residues. The CDR3 nucleotides are TGCGCCAGCAGCCAAAGCTTAGATACGCAGTATTTT. As protein: CASSQSLDTQYF.